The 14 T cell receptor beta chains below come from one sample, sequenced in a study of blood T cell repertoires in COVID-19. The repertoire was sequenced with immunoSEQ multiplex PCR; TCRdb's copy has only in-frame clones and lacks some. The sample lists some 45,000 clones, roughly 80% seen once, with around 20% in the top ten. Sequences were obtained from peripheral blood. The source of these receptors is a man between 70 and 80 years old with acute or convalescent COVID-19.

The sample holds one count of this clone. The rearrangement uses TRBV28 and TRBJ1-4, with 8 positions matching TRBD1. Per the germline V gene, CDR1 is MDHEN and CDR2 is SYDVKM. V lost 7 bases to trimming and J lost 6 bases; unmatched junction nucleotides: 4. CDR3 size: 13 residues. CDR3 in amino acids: CASTGGADEKLFF. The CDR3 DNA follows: TGTGCCAGCACAGGGGGCGCGGATGAAAAACTGTTTTTT.

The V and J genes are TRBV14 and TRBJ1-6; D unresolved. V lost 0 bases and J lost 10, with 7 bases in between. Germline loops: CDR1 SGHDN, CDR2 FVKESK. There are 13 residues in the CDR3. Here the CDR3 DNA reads TGTGCCAGCAGCCAAGATAGATGGTCACCCCTCCACTTT. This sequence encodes CASSQDRWSPLHF.

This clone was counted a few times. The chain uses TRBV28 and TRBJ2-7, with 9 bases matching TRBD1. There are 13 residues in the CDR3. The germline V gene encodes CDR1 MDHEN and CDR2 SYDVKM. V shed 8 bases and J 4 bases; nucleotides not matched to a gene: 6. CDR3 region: CASHGQGIYEQYF. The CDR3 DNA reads TGTGCCAGCCATGGACAGGGGATTTACGAGCAGTACTTC.

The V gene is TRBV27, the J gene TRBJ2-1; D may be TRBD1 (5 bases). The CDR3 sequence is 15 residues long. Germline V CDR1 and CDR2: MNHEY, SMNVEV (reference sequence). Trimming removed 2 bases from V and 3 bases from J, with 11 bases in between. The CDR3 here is CASSLIDRSYNEQFF. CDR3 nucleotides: TGTGCCAGCAGTTTAATCGACAGAAGCTACAATGAGCAGTTCTTC.

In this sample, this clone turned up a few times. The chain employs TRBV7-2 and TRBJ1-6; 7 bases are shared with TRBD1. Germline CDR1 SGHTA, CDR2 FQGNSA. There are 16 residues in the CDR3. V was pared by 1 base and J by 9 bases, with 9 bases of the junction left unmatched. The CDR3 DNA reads TGTGCCAGCAGCTTAGACGGCAGGGGGAGTACTTCACCCCTCCACTTT. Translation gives CASSLDGRGSTSPLHF.

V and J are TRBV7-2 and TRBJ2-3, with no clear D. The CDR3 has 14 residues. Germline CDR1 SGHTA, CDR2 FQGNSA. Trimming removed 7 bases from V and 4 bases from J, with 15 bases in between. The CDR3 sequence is CASTLLSNPDTQYF. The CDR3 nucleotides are TGTGCCAGCACCCTTTTAAGCAATCCAGATACGCAGTATTTT.

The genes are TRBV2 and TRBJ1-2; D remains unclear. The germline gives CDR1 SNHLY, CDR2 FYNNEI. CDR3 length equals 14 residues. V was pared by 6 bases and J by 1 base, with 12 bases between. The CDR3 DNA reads TGTGCCAGCAGAACAGACATGCTTAACTATGGCTACACCTTC. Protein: CASRTDMLNYGYTF.

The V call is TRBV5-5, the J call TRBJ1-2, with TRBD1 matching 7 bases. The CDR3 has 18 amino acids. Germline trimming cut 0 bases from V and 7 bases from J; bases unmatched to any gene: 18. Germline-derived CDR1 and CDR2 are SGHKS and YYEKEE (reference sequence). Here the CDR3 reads CASSLALIRGGDVSGYTF. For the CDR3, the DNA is TGTGCCAGCAGCTTGGCCCTTATTCGAGGGGGCGACGTCAGTGGCTACACCTTC.

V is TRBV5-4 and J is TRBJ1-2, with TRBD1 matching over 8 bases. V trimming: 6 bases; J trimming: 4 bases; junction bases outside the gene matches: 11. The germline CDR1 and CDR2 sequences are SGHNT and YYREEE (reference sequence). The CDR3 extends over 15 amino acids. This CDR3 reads CASKDRGLGAYGYTF. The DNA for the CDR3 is TGTGCCAGCAAAGACAGGGGACTTGGGGCCTATGGCTACACCTTC.

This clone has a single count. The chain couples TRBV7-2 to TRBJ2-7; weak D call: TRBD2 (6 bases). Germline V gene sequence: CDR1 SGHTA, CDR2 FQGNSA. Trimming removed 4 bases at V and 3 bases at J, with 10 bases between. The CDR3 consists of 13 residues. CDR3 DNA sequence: TGTGCCAGCAGCTCACGGGGGAACTACGAGCAGTACTTC. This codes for CASSSRGNYEQYF.

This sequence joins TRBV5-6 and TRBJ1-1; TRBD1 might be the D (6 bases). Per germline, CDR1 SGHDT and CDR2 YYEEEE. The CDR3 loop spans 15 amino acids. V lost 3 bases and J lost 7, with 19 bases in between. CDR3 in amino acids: CASSSLRGTVFEAFF. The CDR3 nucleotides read TGTGCCAGCAGCTCACTCAGGGGTACCGTCTTTGAAGCTTTCTTT.

This CDR3 reads CASSLTRGQGGYTF. The CDR3 DNA sequence: TGTGCCAGTAGTCTCACCAGGGGGCAGGGTGGCTACACCTTC. V gene TRBV19 combines with J gene TRBJ1-2; 8 bases map to TRBD1. Looked up from germline, CDR1 is LNHDA and CDR2 is SQIVND (reference sequence). V shed 5 bases, J shed 7 bases, and the junction held 9 bases outside the gene matches. This CDR3 is 14 amino acids long.

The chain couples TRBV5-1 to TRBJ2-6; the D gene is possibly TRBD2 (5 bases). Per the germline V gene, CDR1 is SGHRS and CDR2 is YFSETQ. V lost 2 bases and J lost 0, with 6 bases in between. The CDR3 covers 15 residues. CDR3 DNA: TGCGCCAGCAGCTTAGGAGGCTCTGGGGCCAACGTCCTGACTTTC. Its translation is CASSLGGSGANVLTF. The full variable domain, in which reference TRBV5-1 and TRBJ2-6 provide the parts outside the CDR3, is KAGVTQTPRYLIKTRGQQVTLSCSPISGHRSVSWYQQTPGQGLQFLFEYFSETQRNKGNFPGRFSGRQFSNSRSEMNVSTLELGDSALYLCASSLGGSGANVLTFGAGSRLTVL.

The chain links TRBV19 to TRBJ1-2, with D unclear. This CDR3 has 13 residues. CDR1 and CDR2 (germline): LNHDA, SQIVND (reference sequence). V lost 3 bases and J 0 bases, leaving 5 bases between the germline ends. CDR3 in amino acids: CASSILTNYGYTF. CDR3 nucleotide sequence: TGTGCCAGTAGTATTTTAACTAACTATGGCTACACCTTC. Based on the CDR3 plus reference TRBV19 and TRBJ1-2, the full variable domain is DGGITQSPKYLFRKEGQNVTLSCEQNLNHDAMYWYRQDPGQGLRLIYYSQIVNDFQKGDIAEGYSVSREKKESFPLTVTSAQKNPTAFYLCASSILTNYGYTFGSGTRLTVV.